This TCR beta chain comes out of a study of human T cells and chemical hapten exposure. Study-level information: From small differences in pooled library volume came most of the variation in per-sample TCR yields.

Individual cDNA molecules had unique molecular identifiers attached to them by the library. TCRdb ran MiXCR on the RACE reads and lists one entry per CDR3 protein. The sample has 350,000 or so distinct CDR3 sequences; about 7% are singletons. There are 16 residues in the CDR3. Germline CDR1 reads ENHRY; CDR2 reads SYGVKD. The V and J ends lost 6 bases and 5 bases, in that order; junction bases with no gene match: 12. Indicated time point: patch test 1, 2 weeks after DPC sensitization. Described treatment: therapeutic diphenylcyclopropenone sensitization with weekly scalp DPC. Sequenced material: whole blood, taken in connection with sensitization to the hapten diphenylcyclopropenone (DPC). This sequence joins TRBV10-3 and TRBJ2-1; TRBD2 agrees at 8 bases. The receptor was isolated from a woman under 30 with alopecia areata. Some clones in this sample may be carry-over from other donors' samples. This CDR3 reads CAISLLAAGRDNEQFF. The CDR3 DNA reads TGTGCCATCAGCCTACTAGCGGCCGGTAGAGACAATGAGCAGTTCTTC.